This TCR beta chain was captured in a study of blood T cell repertoires in COVID-19. In the study overall: The analysed material was cDNA or gDNA that came from T cells, B-cell-depleted T cells, or PBMCs.

Repertoires were generated with immunoSEQ multiplex PCR, while TCRdb's copy carries only in-frame clones and drops some. This sample has 130,000 or so clones, with about nine tenths found just once. This clonotype was sampled from a man in his forties with acute or convalescent COVID-19. Material for sequencing was peripheral blood.

CDR3 loop: CASNQGGGNQPQHF. CDR3 DNA: TGTGCCAGTAATCAAGGAGGGGGCAATCAGCCCCAGCATTTT. The chain couples TRBV19 to TRBJ1-5; weak D call: TRBD1 (5 bases). CDR3 length: 14 residues. Germline CDR1 LNHDA, CDR2 SQIVND (reference sequence). V shed 7 bases and J shed 2 bases, with 12 bases lying between them. Looking up the rest from reference TRBV19 and TRBJ1-5 gives the full variable domain: DGGITQSPKYLFRKEGQNVTLSCEQNLNHDAMYWYRQDPGQGLRLIYYSQIVNDFQKGDIAEGYSVSREKKESFPLTVTSAQKNPTAFYLCASNQGGGNQPQHFGDGTRLSIL.